This T cell receptor beta chain was captured in a study of T cells in Graves' hyperthyroidism and ophthalmopathy. At the level of the study: Prior to any treatment, at the point of initial diagnosis, peripheral blood was collected. Study-wide findings and caveats: Also found in blood were most expanded thyroid clonotypes above 0.001.

As regards this clonotype: Its antigen is currently unknown.

Uncontrolled infections, other autoimmune diseases, pregnancy or lactation led to exclusion of patients. PBMCs stemmed from 8.5 to 10 ml fresh peripheral blood. The CDR3 regions of TCR beta were amplified from RNA transcripts. In the first-round RT-PCR of the TCR CDR3, the HTBI primer set was used. A single record per CDR3 protein comes from TCRdb applying MiXCR to the multiplex PCR reads. The table has 530,000 or so distinct CDR3 sequences, 24% seen once; the top ten hold approximately 10%. Germline trimming cut 5 bases from V and 4 bases from J; bases unmatched to any gene: 5. Germline V gene data show CDR1 as LNHNV and CDR2 as YYDKDF (reference sequence). The CDR3 spans 14 residues.

The specimen sequenced was blood. The chain uses TRBV15 and TRBJ2-7; 10 bases line up with TRBD2. This sequence was found in a woman in her twenties or thirties with Graves' ophthalmopathy. DNA for the CDR3: TGTGCCACCAGCGGACTAGCGGAGGGATACGAGCAGTACTTC. Translating it yields CATSGLAEGYEQYF.